These 10 T cell receptor beta chains originate from one sample sequenced in a study of blood T cell repertoires in COVID-19. The method was immunoSEQ multiplex PCR; TCRdb's version includes in-frame clones alone and lacks a portion of them. The sample yields a few hundred thousand clones, about 85% seen once. The sample was peripheral blood. These TCRs come from a human donor with COVID-19, enrolled during active disease. The donor label of this sample is uncertain.

The chain recombines TRBV28 with TRBJ1-1, with TRBD1 matching over 9 bases. Germline CDR1 is MDHEN and CDR2 is SYDVKM. The V and J ends lost 5 bases and 2 bases, in that order; junction bases with no gene match: 6. The CDR3 spans 15 residues. The CDR3 protein is CASSPGTGPNTEAFF. The DNA of the CDR3 is TGTGCCAGCAGTCCTGGGACAGGGCCCAACACTGAAGCTTTCTTT.

The rearrangement uses TRBV6-1 and TRBJ2-7; TRBD2 agrees at 10 bases. J lost 7 bases, V lost 4 bases, and 7 bases had no gene match. CDR3 length: 14 amino acids. Germline lookup yields CDR1 MNHNS and CDR2 SASEGT. CDR3 sequence: CASSGAGGPGEQYF. In DNA, the CDR3 is TGTGCCAGCAGTGGAGCGGGAGGGCCAGGGGAGCAGTACTTC.

The chain couples TRBV7-9 to TRBJ2-1; D gene uncertain. The germline V gene has CDR1 SEHNR and CDR2 FQNEAQ (reference sequence). V shed 5 bases and J shed 5 bases, with 10 bases lying between them. CDR3 size: 13 residues. CDR3: CASSQDTNNEQFF. CDR3 nucleotide sequence: TGTGCCAGCAGCCAAGACACGAACAATGAGCAGTTCTTC. Combining the CDR3 with reference TRBV7-9 and TRBJ2-1 gives the whole variable domain DTGVSQNPRHKITKRGQNVTFRCDPISEHNRLYWYRQTLGQGPEFLTYFQNEAQLEKSRLLSDRFSAERPKGSFSTLEIQRTEQGDSAMYLCASSQDTNNEQFFGPGTRLTVL.

The genes are TRBV28 and TRBJ1-3, with D maybe TRBD1 (5 bases). Germline V gene data show CDR1 as MDHEN and CDR2 as SYDVKM. This CDR3 spans 17 amino acids. V dropped 3 bases and J dropped 0 bases, with 15 bases sitting between them. The DNA for the CDR3 is TGTGCCAGCAGTTTCCAGGGATTATCCTTCTCTGGAAACACCATATATTTT. Its protein is CASSFQGLSFSGNTIYF.

V and J are TRBV18 and TRBJ2-1; 11 nucleotides align to TRBD2. Trimming cost V 6 bases and J 9 bases; bases outside gene matches: 10. The CDR3 runs to 15 residues. Germline lookup yields CDR1 KGHSH and CDR2 LQKENI. This CDR3 reads CASSRLLAGEVEQFF. CDR3 DNA sequence: TGTGCCAGCTCCCGCTTACTAGCGGGAGAGGTTGAGCAGTTCTTC.

DNA for the CDR3: TGTGCCAGTAGCGACAGGGGAACTAATGAAAAACTGTTTTTT. Translated, it gives CASSDRGTNEKLFF. The chain has TRBV19 and TRBJ1-4; 8 bases align to TRBD1. V dropped 6 bases and J dropped 1; count of bases not matched to a gene: 1. CDR3 size: 14 residues. Germline assignment: CDR1 LNHDA and CDR2 SQIVND (reference sequence).

The chain employs TRBV6-5 and TRBJ1-2; TRBD1 aligns across 7 bases. The V gene's germline CDR1 is MNHEY and CDR2 SVGAGI. The CDR3 extends over 13 amino acids. The V and J ends lost 4 bases and 4 bases, in that order; junction bases with no gene match: 3. The CDR3 coding sequence is TGTGCCAGCAGTTTACAGGGGAGCTATGGCTACACCTTC. Its protein product is CASSLQGSYGYTF.

The V gene is TRBV7-3, the J gene TRBJ2-3, with a possible D match to TRBD2 (6 bases). The CDR3 contains 13 residues. The V and J ends lost 4 bases and 9 bases respectively, with 14 bases between them. The germline gives CDR1 SGHTA, CDR2 FQGTGA. CDR3 residues: CASSWGDSGTQYF. CDR3 DNA: TGTGCCAGCAGCTGGGGGGATTCAGGGACGCAGTATTTT.

A single count supports this clone. This sample also contains other DNA sequences that code for the same CDR3. For the CDR3, the DNA is TGTGCCTGGAGTTCGGGACTCAGCTCCTACAATGAGCAGTTCTTC. Translating gives CAWSSGLSSYNEQFF. This chain connects TRBV30 to TRBJ2-1; D possibly corresponds to TRBD2 (6 bases). CDR3 length equals 15 residues. Trimming took off 2 bases at V and 0 bases at J, with 11 bases between the two ends. Germline V gives CDR1 GTSNPN, CDR2 SVGIG (reference sequence).

The CDR3 reads CASSSEGRGIRAQYF. Written as DNA, the CDR3 is TGTGCCAGCAGCTCCGAGGGGAGGGGGATCAGAGCGCAGTATTTT. V is TRBV7-2 and J is TRBJ2-3, with D possibly being TRBD2 (7 bases). This CDR3 spans 15 amino acids. Germline lookup yields CDR1 SGHTA and CDR2 FQGNSA. V was clipped by 4 bases and J by 10 bases, with 21 bases between them.